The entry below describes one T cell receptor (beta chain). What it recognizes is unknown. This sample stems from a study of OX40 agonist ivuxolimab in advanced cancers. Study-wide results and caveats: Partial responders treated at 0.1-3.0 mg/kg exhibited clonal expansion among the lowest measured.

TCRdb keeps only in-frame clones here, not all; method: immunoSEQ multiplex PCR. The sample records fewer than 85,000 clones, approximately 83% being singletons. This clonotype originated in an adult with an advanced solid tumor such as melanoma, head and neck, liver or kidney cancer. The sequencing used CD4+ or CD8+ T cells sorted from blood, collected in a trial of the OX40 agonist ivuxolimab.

The CDR3 reads CASSIGGLAGTDTQYF. CDR3 DNA: TGTGCCAGTAGTATCGGGGGACTAGCAGGCACAGATACGCAGTATTTT. This chain connects TRBV19 to TRBJ2-3; 9 bases are shared with TRBD2. CDR1 is LNHDA, CDR2 SQIVND, per germline (reference sequence). The CDR3 is made up of 16 amino acids. V trimming: 3 bases; J trimming: 1 base; junction bases outside the gene matches: 5.